This TCR beta chain was documented in a study of control samples from healthy donors and cancer patients. Only in-frame clones appear in the TCRdb table, and some are missing; sequencing was by immunoSEQ multiplex PCR. The sample records approximately 94,000 clones, 86% being singletons. There are 14 residues in the CDR3. The germline V gene encodes CDR1 SGDLS and CDR2 YYNGEE. Trimming removed 1 base from V and 0 bases from J, with 6 bases in between. The receptor comes from a woman aged 45-65 years in good health. The sequencing sample was made of blood. The chain combines TRBV9 with TRBJ2-3; D call uncertain. In DNA form, the CDR3 reads TGTGCCAGCAGCGTATACAGTAGCACAGATACGCAGTATTTT. Its translation: CASSVYSSTDTQYF.